Each of the 23 T cell receptor beta chains below was sequenced from the same sample in a study of response to subunit inactivated influenza vaccine. TCRdb ran MiXCR on the RT-PCR reads and lists one entry per CDR3 protein. The sample lists 610,000 or so distinct CDR3 sequences; less than 15% were seen once. The material was PBMCs from blood, obtained about 12 days after vaccination. The receptors stem from a man aged 50-60 years who received an inactivated influenza vaccine.

This clonotype was observed a few times. The rearrangement uses TRBV11-2 and TRBJ2-1; TRBD1 matches 8 bases. The CDR3 length is 18 residues. In germline, CDR1 is SGHAT, CDR2 FQNNGV. V lost 5 bases, J lost 4 bases, and 16 bases stayed unmatched. CDR3 sequence: CASSARYGDRGGYNEQFF. Written as DNA, the CDR3 is TGTGCCAGCAGCGCGCGTTACGGCGACAGGGGAGGATACAATGAGCAGTTCTTC.

This chain connects TRBV6-2 or TRBV6-3 to TRBJ2-1; D unclear. This CDR3 is 18 amino acids long. Trimming pared 0 bases from V and 0 bases from J, leaving 15 bases between. Germline values: CDR1 MNHEY, CDR2 SVGEGT. CDR3 loop: CASSYSHVVSSSYNEQFF. The DNA for the CDR3 is TGTGCCAGCAGTTACTCCCATGTGGTGAGCAGCTCCTACAATGAGCAGTTCTTC.

A few counts support this clonotype. The chain is built from TRBV7-2 and TRBJ2-2; 7 positions match TRBD1. The CDR3 is 15 amino acids. Unmatched junction bases numbered 7, after V lost 3 bases and J lost 6 bases. The germline CDR1 and CDR2 sequences are SGHTA and FQGNSA. CDR3 protein: CASSLETGISGELFF. The CDR3 region has the DNA TGTGCCAGCAGCTTGGAGACAGGGATCTCCGGGGAGCTGTTTTTT.

This clonotype was detected a few times. The chain is built from TRBV20-1 and TRBJ1-2; 10 nucleotides align to TRBD1. The CDR3 sequence is 13 residues long. CDR1 and CDR2 (germline): DFQATT, SNEGSKA (reference sequence). Trimming removed 5 bases from V and 8 bases from J; junction bases left unmatched: 8. This CDR3 reads CSAPGTGVHGYTF. The CDR3 DNA reads as TGCAGTGCTCCCGGGACAGGGGTTCACGGCTACACCTTC.

The chain carries TRBV7-8 and TRBJ2-7; 11 positions match TRBD2. This CDR3 is built from 14 residues. The trim removed 5 bases at V and 4 bases at J, leaving 4 bases unmatched. Germline V gene lookup returns CDR1 SGHVS and CDR2 FQNEAQ. DNA of the CDR3: TGTGCCAGCAGCCCGAGACTAGCGGGGTACGAGCAGTACTTC. Translated: CASSPRLAGYEQYF.

This clonotype has more than one count but fewer than ten. The junction shows a germline mismatch at one end, possibly a read error. The chain couples TRBV5-1 to TRBJ2-1, with D uncertain. Germline values: CDR1 SGHRS, CDR2 YFSETQ. There are 13 residues in the CDR3. The CDR3 loop is CASSLDRFDEQFF. The CDR3 DNA reads as TGCGCCAGCAGTTTGGACCGATTCGATGAGCAGTTCTTC.

This clonotype has only a few counts. This chain connects TRBV6-5 to TRBJ2-7; the D gene is possibly TRBD1 (5 bases). CDR1 and CDR2 (germline): MNHEY, SVGAGI. The CDR3 is made up of 14 amino acids. V was shortened by 2 bases and J by 6 bases, with 14 bases between the two germline ends. CDR3 nucleotide sequence: TGTGCCAGCAGTTACGGGGCAGGGCAAGGCGAGCAGTACTTC. Residues: CASSYGAGQGEQYF.

The chain carries TRBV4-1 and TRBJ2-1; D is unresolved. Trimming left V 1 base short and J 4 bases short, with 11 bases between. CDR1 is MGHRA and CDR2 is YSYEKL in the germline V gene. The CDR3 extends over 15 amino acids. This CDR3 is CASSQVGVPYNEQFF. CDR3 DNA: TGCGCCAGCAGCCAAGTTGGAGTCCCGTACAATGAGCAGTTCTTC.

This clonotype occurred a few times. This chain connects TRBV29-1 to TRBJ2-7; the D gene could be TRBD1 or TRBD2 (6 bases each). The ends were cut back, 5 bases at V and 6 bases at J, with 17 bases in the middle. Germline V gene sequence: CDR1 SQVTM, CDR2 ANQGSEA. This CDR3 is 13 amino acids long. The CDR3 sequence: CSVSPGWGAEQYF. The DNA of the CDR3 is TGCAGCGTTTCTCCAGGGTGGGGGGCCGAGCAGTACTTC.

The chain joins TRBV5-1 to TRBJ1-1; a possible D gene is TRBD1 (6 bases). This CDR3 has 16 residues. V was clipped by 1 base and J by 2 bases, with 15 bases between them. Per the germline V gene, CDR1 is SGHRS and CDR2 is YFSETQ. The CDR3: CASSLSIRGPNTEAFF. The CDR3 DNA sequence: TGCGCCAGCAGCTTGAGTATCCGGGGGCCCAACACTGAAGCTTTCTTT.

This clonotype came up a few times. V gene TRBV7-2 combines with J gene TRBJ2-7; no clear D. The ends were cut back, 1 base at V and 2 bases at J, with 12 bases in the middle. Germline lookup yields CDR1 SGHTA and CDR2 FQGNSA. The CDR3 is 15 residues long. The CDR3 sequence is CASSLGYRPAYEQYF. CDR3 nucleotide sequence: TGTGCCAGCAGCTTAGGGTATCGGCCCGCCTACGAGCAGTACTTC.

The CDR3 here is CATRGVGSEKLFF. The DNA of the CDR3 is TGTGCCACCAGAGGGGTGGGGAGTGAAAAACTGTTTTTT. This chain uses TRBV24-1 with TRBJ1-4; D may be TRBD1 (5 bases). This CDR3 is 13 amino acids long. Germline V gene lookup returns CDR1 KGHDR and CDR2 SFDVKD. V was cut by 7 bases and J by 7 bases, with 12 bases left in between.

This clonotype was seen many times. This rearrangement joins TRBV29-1 to TRBJ2-2; D uncertain. V dropped 5 bases and J dropped 1 base, with 2 bases sitting between them. This CDR3 contains 11 residues. Germline V gene data show CDR1 as SQVTM and CDR2 as ANQGSEA. CDR3 in amino acids: CSVMNTGELFF. CDR3 DNA: TGCAGCGTTATGAACACCGGGGAGCTGTTTTTT.

This clonotype was found a few times. This chain connects TRBV20-1 to TRBJ2-1, with TRBD2 identical over 9 bases. The CDR3 is made up of 15 amino acids. Germline CDR1 is DFQATT and CDR2 is SNEGSKA (reference sequence). Trimming took 0 bases from V and 7 from J; bases not matched to a gene: 7. The DNA of the CDR3 is TGCAGTGCTAGAGAGGCGGGAGGGCCTAGGAATGAGCAGTTCTTC. Translated, it gives CSAREAGGPRNEQFF.

The chain carries TRBV12-3 or TRBV12-4 and TRBJ1-2; 8 bases are shared with TRBD1. The V gene end was trimmed by 6 bases and the J gene end by 5 bases; junction bases not matched to a gene: 17. CDR3 size: 17 residues. This CDR3 reads CASRGTGTGQKNYGYTF. CDR3 coding DNA: TGTGCCAGCAGAGGTACGGGGACAGGACAAAAGAATTATGGCTACACCTTC.

This clonotype was observed a few times. V is TRBV3-1 and J is TRBJ2-7; a possible D gene is TRBD2 (6 bases). Germline V gives CDR1 LGHDT, CDR2 YNNKEL (reference sequence). The V and J ends lost 0 bases and 6 bases respectively, with 9 bases between them. The CDR3 is 13 residues long. DNA of the CDR3: TGTGCCAGCAGCCAAGATAGGAGGGGCGAGCAGTACTTC. This gives the protein CASSQDRRGEQYF.

This clonotype has ten or more counts. The J gene is TRBJ2-5, the V gene TRBV7-9; D is perhaps TRBD1 or TRBD2 (5 bases each). Trimming removed 6 bases from V and 4 bases from J, with 15 bases in between. CDR3 length equals 14 residues. The germline V gene encodes CDR1 SEHNR and CDR2 FQNEAQ (reference sequence). The DNA of the CDR3 is TGTGCCAGCAGTTTTGGGGGTCTAAGAGAGACCCAGTACTTC. It encodes CASSFGGLRETQYF. Supplemented by reference TRBV7-9 and TRBJ2-5, the full variable domain reads DTGVSQNPRHKITKRGQNVTFRCDPISEHNRLYWYRQTLGQGPEFLTYFQNEAQLEKSRLLSDRFSAERPKGSFSTLEIQRTEQGDSAMYLCASSFGGLRETQYFGPGTRLLVL.

This clonotype was seen more than once but under ten times. The rearrangement links TRBV10-1 to TRBJ2-2; 7 bases match TRBD1. V lost 4 bases, J lost 4 bases, and 9 bases stayed unmatched. There are 16 residues in the CDR3. Germline V lookup: CDR1 WNHNN, CDR2 SYGVQD (reference sequence). CDR3: CASSVHPRGFTGELFF. The CDR3 DNA reads as TGCGCCAGCAGTGTTCATCCCAGGGGGTTCACCGGGGAGCTGTTTTTT.

The chain links TRBV20-1 to TRBJ2-1; maybe TRBD2 (5 bases). CDR3 length equals 14 residues. CDR1 and CDR2 from the germline V gene are DFQATT and SNEGSKA (reference sequence). The ends were cut back, 5 bases at V and 2 bases at J, with 13 bases in the middle. CDR3 protein: CSAPRAPAYNEQFF. CDR3 sequence (DNA): TGCAGTGCTCCGCGGGCTCCGGCCTACAATGAGCAGTTCTTC.

The chain uses TRBV7-2 and TRBJ2-2; no reliable D call. The CDR3 sequence is 14 residues long. Per germline, CDR1 SGHTA and CDR2 FQGNSA. Trimming removed 5 bases at V and 6 bases at J, with 13 bases between. CDR3: CASSRKTIAGELFF. The CDR3, as DNA: TGTGCCAGCAGCCGAAAGACCATAGCCGGGGAGCTGTTTTTT.

The genes are TRBV12-3 or TRBV12-4 and TRBJ2-7; D remains unclear. Deletions cut 6 bases from V and 0 bases from J, with 15 bases between. The CDR3 consists of 15 residues. CDR3 residues: CASSHNGSPSYEQYF. CDR3 sequence (DNA): TGTGCCAGCAGCCACAACGGGTCCCCCTCCTACGAGCAGTACTTC.

The chain links TRBV2 to TRBJ2-6, with 8 bases lining up with TRBD1. CDR1 is SNHLY and CDR2 is FYNNEI in the germline V gene. This CDR3 contains 18 residues. J lost 0 bases, V lost 5 bases, and 9 bases had no gene match. The CDR3 DNA reads TGTGCCAGCAGTTCGACAGGGGACCATTCCTCTGGGGCCAACGTCCTGACTTTC. Translation gives CASSSTGDHSSGANVLTF.

This chain uses TRBV9 with TRBJ2-5; 7 nucleotides align to TRBD1. CDR3 size: 14 residues. The V segment lost 5 bases and the J segment 4 bases; nucleotides outside the gene matches: 8. Germline CDR1 is SGDLS and CDR2 is YYNGEE. The chain's CDR3 is CASSRRGGVETQYF. The DNA of the CDR3 is TGTGCCAGCAGTCGTAGAGGGGGCGTAGAGACCCAGTACTTC.